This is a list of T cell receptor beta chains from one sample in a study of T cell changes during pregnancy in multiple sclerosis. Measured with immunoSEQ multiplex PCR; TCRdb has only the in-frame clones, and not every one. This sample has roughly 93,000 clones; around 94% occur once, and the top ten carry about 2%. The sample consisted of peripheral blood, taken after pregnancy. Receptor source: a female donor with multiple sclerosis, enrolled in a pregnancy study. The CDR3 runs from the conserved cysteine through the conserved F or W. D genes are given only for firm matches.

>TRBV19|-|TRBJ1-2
CASSTTANYGYTF
TGTGCCAGTAGTACGACAGCTAACTATGGCTACACCTTC
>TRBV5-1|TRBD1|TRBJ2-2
CASSLEGALNTGELFF
TGCGCCAGCAGCTTGGAGGGGGCGCTCAACACCGGGGAGCTGTTTTTT
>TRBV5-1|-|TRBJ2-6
CASSLADSSGANVLTF
TGCGCCAGCAGCTTGGCGGACAGCTCTGGGGCCAACGTCCTGACTTTC
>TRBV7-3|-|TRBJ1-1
CASSNKQQGGGEAFF
TGTGCCAGCAGCAATAAACAACAGGGCGGAGGTGAAGCTTTCTTT
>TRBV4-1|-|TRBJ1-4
CASSQDRAGRYEKLFF
TGCGCCAGCAGCCAAGATAGGGCAGGGCGGTATGAAAAACTGTTTTTT
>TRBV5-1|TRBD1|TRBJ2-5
CASSFSTGGQGWGETQYF
TGCGCCAGCAGCTTTTCGACAGGGGGCCAAGGGTGGGGAGAGACCCAGTACTTC
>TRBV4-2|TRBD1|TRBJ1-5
CASSLTGTGQPQHF
TGTGCCAGCAGCCTTACCGGGACAGGTCAGCCCCAGCATTTT
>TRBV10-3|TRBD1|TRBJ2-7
CAIRGTGEYEQYF
TGTGCCATCAGGGGGACAGGGGAGTACGAGCAGTACTTC
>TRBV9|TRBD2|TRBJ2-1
CASSAGTSGGDEQFF
TGTGCCAGCAGCGCCGGGACTAGCGGGGGTGATGAGCAGTTCTTC
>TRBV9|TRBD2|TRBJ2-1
CASTVGLAGGRDEQFF
TGTGCCAGCACCGTCGGACTAGCGGGGGGACGGGATGAGCAGTTCTTC